This section outlines one T cell receptor (beta chain) sequence together with its context. This sample was included in a study of shared clonotypes between healthy human individuals. Study background: With ages of 18 to 49, the donors were two women and three men.

The V and J ends lost 3 bases and 2 bases, in that order; junction bases with no gene match: 3. The CDR3 totals 14 residues. Germline V gene data show CDR1 as MGHRA and CDR2 as YSYEKL. Sequencing used immunoSEQ multiplex PCR; TCRdb keeps in-frame clones, though not all of them. The data show about 490,000 clones, over 65% seen once. V usage is TRBV4-1 and J usage is TRBJ1-2; 7 positions agree with TRBD1. The receptor comes from a woman aged 40-49 years in good health. Some clones in this sample may be carry-over from other donors' samples. Sequencing was performed on PBMCs. The CDR3 sequence is CASSHLGQNYGYTF. The CDR3 nucleotides read TGCGCCAGCAGCCACTTGGGACAGAACTATGGCTACACCTTC.